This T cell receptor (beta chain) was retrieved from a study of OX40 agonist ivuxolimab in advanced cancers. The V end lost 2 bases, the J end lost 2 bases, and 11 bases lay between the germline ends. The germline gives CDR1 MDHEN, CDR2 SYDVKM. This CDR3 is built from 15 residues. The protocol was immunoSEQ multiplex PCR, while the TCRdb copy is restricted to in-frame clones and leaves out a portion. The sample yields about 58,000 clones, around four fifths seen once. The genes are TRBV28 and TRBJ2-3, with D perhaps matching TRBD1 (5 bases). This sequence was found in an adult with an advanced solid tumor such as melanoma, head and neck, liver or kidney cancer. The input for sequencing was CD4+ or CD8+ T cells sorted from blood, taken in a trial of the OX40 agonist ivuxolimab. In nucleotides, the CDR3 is TGTGCCAGCAGTTTACGACAGCACATCACAGATACGCAGTATTTT. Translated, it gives CASSLRQHITDTQYF.